Following are 23 T cell receptor beta chains from one sample sequenced in a study of identical twins. Via MiXCR, TCRdb re-called the 5' RACE reads, giving one row per CDR3 protein. The table includes roughly 720,000 distinct CDR3 sequences, roughly 18% detected once. Another study also made use of these data, one on T cells expressing NK-cell markers.

Sequencing used PBMCs. These receptors all stem from a woman aged 18-29 years in good health.

This clonotype was observed many times. The chain carries TRBV5-6 and TRBJ2-6; the D gene is possibly TRBD1 (6 bases). Trimming shortened V by 1 base and J by 2 bases, and 10 bases separated the two germline ends. CDR3 length: 16 residues. CDR1 and CDR2 (germline): SGHDT, YYEEEE. The CDR3 sequence is CASSLQGNTGANVLTF. As DNA, the CDR3 is TGTGCCAGCAGCTTGCAGGGGAATACTGGGGCCAACGTCCTGACTTTC.

V usage is TRBV20-1 and J usage is TRBJ2-5; TRBD2 aligns across 11 bases. The CDR3 has 15 residues. Looked up from germline, CDR1 is DFQATT and CDR2 is SNEGSKA (reference sequence). V lost 2 bases, J lost 4 bases, and 6 bases stayed unmatched. DNA for the CDR3: TGCAGTGCTAGAAGTAGCGGGGGGGCTCTAGAGACCCAGTACTTC. It encodes CSARSSGGALETQYF.

The J gene is TRBJ2-7, the V gene TRBV7-2; TRBD2 matches at 14 bases. The trim removed 5 bases at V and 3 bases at J, leaving 6 bases unmatched. Germline values: CDR1 SGHTA, CDR2 FQGNSA. This CDR3 region has 16 residues. CDR3 residues: CASSPGGLAGDYEQYF. In DNA form, the CDR3 reads TGTGCCAGCAGCCCCGGGGGACTAGCGGGAGACTACGAGCAGTACTTC.

The J gene is TRBJ1-1, the V gene TRBV12-3 or TRBV12-4, with 7 bases fitting TRBD1. The CDR3 runs to 16 residues. The trim removed 5 bases at V and 0 bases at J, leaving 9 bases unmatched. The CDR3 DNA sequence: TGTGCCAGCAGTAAACTGACGGGACAGTTGAACACTGAAGCTTTCTTT. Its protein is CASSKLTGQLNTEAFF.

In its sample, this clonotype was seen a few times. The CDR3 nucleotides are TGTGCCAGCAGTAATCTAGCGGGGAACTACGAGCAGTACTTC. It codes for CASSNLAGNYEQYF. V usage is TRBV6-1 and J usage is TRBJ2-7; 9 nucleotides match TRBD2. After removal of 5 bases from V and 3 bases from J, the junction contained 5 bases not matched to a gene. Germline CDR1 and CDR2: MNHNS and SASEGT. This CDR3 comprises 14 residues.

The chain uses TRBV6-5 and TRBJ2-1; perhaps D is TRBD1 or TRBD2 (6 bases each). Germline CDR1 reads MNHEY; CDR2 reads SVGAGI. Trimming cost V 0 bases and J 4 bases, with 13 bases left between them. The CDR3 consists of 16 residues. In DNA, the CDR3 is TGTGCCAGCAGTTACTCGGGGGGCTTAGGGTACAATGAGCAGTTCTTC. It encodes CASSYSGGLGYNEQFF.

The rearrangement uses TRBV15 and TRBJ2-5; the D is unclear. The CDR3 has 14 residues. Germline loops: CDR1 LNHNV, CDR2 YYDKDF (reference sequence). Trimming pared 2 bases from V and 2 bases from J, leaving 9 bases between. The CDR3 nucleotides read TGTGCCACCAGCAGAATTGGGCGGCAAGAGACCCAGTACTTC. Encoded protein: CATSRIGRQETQYF.

This clonotype was observed a few times. As DNA, the CDR3 is TGCAGTGCTAGACCCGGGATCCGACATGGGGAGACCCAGTACTTC. It is translated as CSARPGIRHGETQYF. The chain uses TRBV20-1 and TRBJ2-5; maybe TRBD2 (5 bases). The CDR3 sequence is 15 residues long. CDR1 is DFQATT and CDR2 is SNEGSKA in the germline V gene (reference sequence). Trimming took 2 bases from V and 5 from J, leaving 18 bases between them.

The V and J genes are TRBV5-6 and TRBJ2-7, with 12 bases aligning to TRBD2. Per germline, CDR1 SGHDT and CDR2 YYEEEE. The V gene end was trimmed by 4 bases and the J gene end by 0 bases; junction bases not matched to a gene: 8. The CDR3 length is 17 residues. CDR3 bases: TGTGCCAGCAGCCGACTAGCGGGAGCGTTGAGCTCCTACGAGCAGTACTTC. It yields the protein CASSRLAGALSSYEQYF.

This clonotype was found many times. The J gene is TRBJ2-1, the V gene TRBV20-1; 8 bases align to TRBD2. Germline lookup yields CDR1 DFQATT and CDR2 SNEGSKA (reference sequence). The V gene end was trimmed by 6 bases and the J gene end by 4 bases; junction bases not matched to a gene: 8. CDR3 length: 14 amino acids. The CDR3 is CSARRGASYNEQFF. CDR3 in DNA: TGCAGTGCCCGGCGGGGGGCGTCATACAATGAGCAGTTCTTC.

The chain carries TRBV20-1 and TRBJ2-3; TRBD2 matches at 11 bases. Germline trimming cut 4 bases from V and 2 bases from J; bases unmatched to any gene: 14. Germline V CDR1 and CDR2: DFQATT, SNEGSKA (reference sequence). This CDR3 spans 18 amino acids. CDR3 bases: TGCAGTGCTAATCCAGGACTAGCGGGTTTCCCTATCACAGATACGCAGTATTTT. Translating it yields CSANPGLAGFPITDTQYF.

Only a few counts were recorded for this clonotype. The chain combines TRBV12-3 or TRBV12-4 with TRBJ1-1, with a weak D call TRBD1 (5 bases). The V and J ends lost 3 bases and 1 base respectively, with 15 bases between them. The CDR3 has 16 residues. In DNA form, the CDR3 reads TGTGCCAGCAGTTTGCTAAGGGGTGTGGGGAACACTGAAGCTTTCTTT. It is translated as CASSLLRGVGNTEAFF.

V usage is TRBV6-1 and J usage is TRBJ1-2, with D perhaps TRBD1 (6 bases). The V end was cut by 0 bases, the J end by 4 bases, with 15 bases between. The CDR3 is made up of 16 amino acids. Germline CDR1 MNHNS, CDR2 SASEGT. CDR3 residues: CASSEAGEQGGYGYTF. The DNA for the CDR3 is TGTGCCAGCAGTGAAGCCGGGGAACAGGGTGGCTATGGCTACACCTTC.

The chain recombines TRBV7-9 with TRBJ2-1; 7 nucleotides match TRBD2. J gave up 8 bases and V 8 bases, and 9 bases lay outside the gene matches. Germline CDR1 and CDR2: SEHNR and FQNEAQ (reference sequence). The CDR3 extends over 13 amino acids. The CDR3 loop is CASQPMGGDEQFF. The CDR3 coding sequence is TGTGCCAGCCAACCCATGGGGGGGGATGAGCAGTTCTTC.

This clonotype has only a few counts. V and J are TRBV5-1 and TRBJ2-5, with 7 nucleotides matching TRBD2. V was clipped by 3 bases and J by 5 bases; unmatched bases: 13. The CDR3 length is 16 residues. The germline V gene has CDR1 SGHRS and CDR2 YFSETQ. The DNA for the CDR3 is TGCGCCAGCAGCTCGGGAGGTTGGCGAATGGGGGAGACCCAGTACTTC. Translation: CASSSGGWRMGETQYF.

The chain recombines TRBV4-2 with TRBJ2-1; D uncertain. Trimming cost V 9 bases and J 0 bases, with 15 bases left between them. The germline V gene has CDR1 LGHNA and CDR2 YNFKEQ. This CDR3 is built from 15 residues. The CDR3 DNA is TGTGCCAGTAGATTTGACGGAAGCTCCTACAATGAGCAGTTCTTC. This encodes CASRFDGSSYNEQFF.

The CDR3 DNA is TGTGCCAGCAGCCCAGACAGGGGGTTGGAGAACACTGAAGCTTTCTTT. It specifies CASSPDRGLENTEAFF. The chain combines TRBV11-1 with TRBJ1-1; 9 nucleotides agree with TRBD1. The CDR3 has 16 residues. V lost 5 bases and J lost 1; bases outside the gene matches: 8. Germline loops: CDR1 SGHAT, CDR2 FQDESV (reference sequence).

CDR3 in amino acids: CASSPPWAFGGTEAFF. The CDR3 bases are TGTGCCAGCAGCCCCCCGTGGGCATTTGGGGGGACTGAAGCTTTCTTT. The chain is built from TRBV7-9 and TRBJ1-1, with D possibly TRBD1 on 5 matching bases. The V and J ends lost 5 bases and 5 bases respectively, with 21 bases between them. This CDR3 region has 16 residues. The germline CDR1 and CDR2 sequences are SEHNR and FQNEAQ (reference sequence). The variable domain in full, completed from reference TRBV7-9 and TRBJ1-1, reads DTGVSQNPRHKITKRGQNVTFRCDPISEHNRLYWYRQTLGQGPEFLTYFQNEAQLEKSRLLSDRFSAERPKGSFSTLEIQRTEQGDSAMYLCASSPPWAFGGTEAFFGQGTRLTVV.

This clonotype was found a few times. The V gene is TRBV7-2, the J gene TRBJ1-5; TRBD1 matches at 9 bases. Unmatched junction bases numbered 6, after V lost 9 bases and J lost 6 bases. The CDR3 is 13 amino acids. Per the germline V gene, CDR1 is SGHTA and CDR2 is FQGNSA. The CDR3, as DNA: TGTGCCAGTAGGACAGGGGTTGGTCAGCCCCAGCATTTT. It codes for CASRTGVGQPQHF.

The chain carries TRBV15 and TRBJ2-7; no clear D gene. Germline V gene data show CDR1 as LNHNV and CDR2 as YYDKDF (reference sequence). The CDR3 sequence is 15 residues long. The V and J ends lost 0 bases and 0 bases respectively, with 9 bases between them. CDR3 sequence: CATSRDLQSSYEQYF. The CDR3 DNA is TGTGCCACCAGCAGAGATCTTCAGAGCTCCTACGAGCAGTACTTC.

This clonotype was detected only a few times. The chain recombines TRBV27 with TRBJ2-2; 7 positions match TRBD1. The CDR3 covers 14 residues. Germline V gene data show CDR1 as MNHEY and CDR2 as SMNVEV (reference sequence). The J segment lost 5 bases and the V segment lost 5 bases, leaving 5 bases of the junction unmatched. The CDR3: CASSRQGVTGELFF. In DNA form, the CDR3 reads TGTGCCAGCAGTAGACAGGGTGTTACCGGGGAGCTGTTTTTT.

V is TRBV10-3 and J is TRBJ2-7; 8 nucleotides agree with TRBD1. Germline loops: CDR1 ENHRY, CDR2 SYGVKD. This CDR3 spans 13 amino acids. Trimming took 7 bases from V and 2 from J; bases not matched to a gene: 4. CDR3 in amino acids: CAITRGLTYEQYF. DNA of the CDR3: TGTGCCATCACCAGGGGGCTGACCTACGAGCAGTACTTC.

CDR3 region: CASNLRGVQPQHF. CDR3 in DNA: TGTGCCAGCAATCTCAGGGGAGTTCAGCCCCAGCATTTT. The gene calls are TRBV6-2 or TRBV6-3 and TRBJ1-5; the D gene is possibly TRBD1 (6 bases). Deletions cut 7 bases from V and 6 bases from J, with 13 bases between. Germline V lookup: CDR1 MNHEY, CDR2 SVGEGT. The CDR3 runs to 13 residues.